These T cell receptor beta chains were read from a single sample in a study of response to subunit inactivated influenza vaccine. TCRdb itself ran the RT-PCR reads through MiXCR, one entry per CDR3 protein. The sample includes 530,000 or so distinct CDR3 sequences, about 10% of them seen just once. The source material was PBMCs from blood, sampled on the day of vaccination. These receptor sequences come from a man aged 45-65 years who received an inactivated influenza vaccine. CDR3s include the opening cysteine and the closing phenylalanine or tryptophan. A D gene is named only where the DNA matches it firmly. Clone size is given for some rows only: seen once, a few or many times, or a class if the clone is expanded.

clone_size j_call v_call d_call cdr3_nt cdr3_aa
few TRBJ2-2 TRBV7-3 NA TGTGCCAGCAGTTTAGGGGCGGCCACCGGGGAGCTGTTTTTT CASSLGAATGELFF
NA TRBJ2-4 TRBV5-4 NA TGTGCCAGCAGCACCTCCGTAGCCAAAAACATACAGTACTTC CASSTSVAKNIQYF
few TRBJ2-3 TRBV20-1 NA TGCAGTGCTAGAAACTATTACACAGATACGCAGTATTTT CSARNYYTDTQYF
NA TRBJ2-5 TRBV5-5 NA TGTGCCAGCAGCTTGGTGAGCAGTGAAGAGACCCAGTACTTC CASSLVSSEETQYF
NA TRBJ2-7 TRBV24-1 TRBD2 TGTGCCACCAGTGATAATCCCGGGACTAGCGGGGTTTACGAGCAGTACTTC CATSDNPGTSGVYEQYF
few TRBJ1-1 TRBV7-6 NA TGTGCCAGCAGCTCCGATAAGTCGTTAGGCGGTAACACTGAAGCTTTCTTT CASSSDKSLGGNTEAFF
few TRBJ2-3 TRBV20-1 TRBD2 TGCAGTGCTAGAGGGGTAGCGGGAGTGTTCGGGACAGATACGCAGTATTTT CSARGVAGVFGTDTQYF
NA TRBJ2-3 TRBV5-1 NA TGCGCCAGCAGCCTCTTCCCAACCACCGATACGCAGTATTTT CASSLFPTTDTQYF
few TRBJ2-7 TRBV21-1 NA TGTGCCAGCAGCAAAGGAGGAGTAGCGGGGACCACCCATTACGAGCAGTACTTC CASSKGGVAGTTHYEQYF
few TRBJ2-3 TRBV7-2 TRBD1 TGTGCCAGCAGCTTCAGACAGGGGGCGCGAGATACGCAGTATTTT CASSFRQGARDTQYF
many TRBJ2-1 TRBV5-1 TRBD2 TGCGCCAGCAGCTCGTTAGCGGGGGGGCATGAGCAGTTCTTC CASSSLAGGHEQFF
many TRBJ2-1 TRBV6-2/TRBV6-3 TRBD2 TGTGCCAGCAGCCCAAATTGGGGACTAGCGGGAGACACCTACAATGAGCAGTTCTTC CASSPNWGLAGDTYNEQFF
many TRBJ1-2 TRBV29-1 TRBD1 TGCAGCGTTGCCGTGACAGGGCTTCACTATGGCTACACCTTC CSVAVTGLHYGYTF
NA TRBJ2-6 TRBV2 NA TGTGCCAGCAGCCTATCCCCGGTCACCGTCTACGTCCTGACTTTC CASSLSPVTVYVLTF